Shown below are 32 T cell receptor beta chains from a single sample sequenced in a study of blood T cell repertoires in COVID-19. Clones were sequenced by immunoSEQ multiplex PCR, and TCRdb holds only the in-frame ones, with some missing. Among tens of thousands of clones listed, around 82% were seen once. Sequenced input: peripheral blood. The receptors here all came from a man aged 40-49 years with acute or convalescent COVID-19.

V is TRBV13 and J is TRBJ1-2, with 7 bases identical to TRBD1. Looked up from germline, CDR1 is PRHDT and CDR2 is FYEKMQ (reference sequence). J gave up 4 bases and V 2 bases, and 7 bases lay outside the gene matches. The CDR3 has 15 residues. The CDR3 sequence is CASSLSQGRTYGYTF. The CDR3 nucleotides read TGTGCCAGCAGCTTATCACAGGGGCGAACCTATGGCTACACCTTC.

This chain joins TRBV20-1 and TRBJ1-1; 10 bases are a match to TRBD1. Germline loops: CDR1 DFQATT, CDR2 SNEGSKA (reference sequence). After removal of 3 bases from V and 5 bases from J, the junction contained 9 bases not matched to a gene. There are 15 residues in the CDR3. CDR3 amino acids: CSASPRTGGRTEAFF. The CDR3 nucleotides read TGCAGTGCTAGTCCTAGGACAGGGGGGAGGACTGAAGCTTTCTTT.

This chain links TRBV7-2 with TRBJ2-5, with 9 positions matching TRBD1. The V gene end was trimmed by 3 bases and the J gene end by 5 bases; junction bases not matched to a gene: 10. Germline loops: CDR1 SGHTA, CDR2 FQGNSA. CDR3 length equals 16 residues. DNA of the CDR3: TGTGCCAGCAGCTTGATCGGGACAGGGAATTATGAGACCCAGTACTTC. Translating it yields CASSLIGTGNYETQYF.

This clone was observed once. The genes are TRBV19 and TRBJ2-5; TRBD2 matches at 10 bases. J lost 2 bases, V lost 5 bases, and 11 bases had no gene match. The V gene's germline CDR1 is LNHDA and CDR2 SQIVND (reference sequence). This CDR3 has 17 amino acids. CDR3 in amino acids: CASSAAGGRRGQETQYF. The CDR3 coding sequence is TGTGCCAGTAGTGCAGCGGGAGGGCGGCGAGGACAAGAGACCCAGTACTTC.

The table lists this clone with a count of one. This chain connects TRBV27 to TRBJ1-1; TRBD1 aligns across 7 bases. V shed 4 bases and J 7 bases; nucleotides not matched to a gene: 12. Germline CDR1 MNHEY, CDR2 SMNVEV (reference sequence). The CDR3 runs 15 residues. CDR3 DNA: TGTGCCAGCAGTTCCTACCTTCGGGACAGCTATGAAGCTTTCTTT. Protein sequence: CASSSYLRDSYEAFF.

The J gene is TRBJ2-5, the V gene TRBV30; D might be TRBD2 (5 bases). The length of the CDR3 is 13 residues. Germline V CDR1 and CDR2: GTSNPN, SVGIG (reference sequence). V was clipped by 0 bases and J by 4 bases, with 9 bases between them. The CDR3 loop is CAWSVGVAETQYF. CDR3 bases: TGTGCCTGGAGTGTCGGGGTAGCAGAGACCCAGTACTTC.

The chain employs TRBV10-3 and TRBJ1-1; no clear D gene. Germline V gives CDR1 ENHRY, CDR2 SYGVKD. There are 14 residues in the CDR3. V gave up 0 bases and J gave up 3 bases, with 8 bases separating them. This CDR3 reads CAISESSGYTEAFF. The CDR3, as DNA: TGTGCCATCAGTGAGTCGTCAGGTTACACTGAAGCTTTCTTT.

The V call is TRBV7-2, the J call TRBJ2-6; 10 nucleotides agree with TRBD1. The CDR3 is made up of 17 amino acids. CDR1 and CDR2 from the germline V gene are SGHTA and FQGNSA. V trimming: 5 bases; J trimming: 0 bases; junction bases outside the gene matches: 4. The CDR3 bases are TGTGCCAGCAGCCTGGGACAGGGGAGCTCTGGGGCCAACGTCCTGACTTTC. As protein: CASSLGQGSSGANVLTF. The whole variable domain, filled in from reference TRBV7-2 and TRBJ2-6, reads GAGVSQSPSNKVTEKGKDVELRCDPISGHTALYWYRQSLGQGLEFLIYFQGNSAPDKSGLPSDRFSAERTGGSVSTLTIQRTQQEDSAVYLCASSLGQGSSGANVLTFGAGSRLTVL.

The chain links TRBV6-1 to TRBJ2-7; 7 bases are a match to TRBD2. This CDR3 is built from 17 residues. CDR1 and CDR2 (germline): MNHNS, SASEGT. V shed 1 base and J 5 bases; nucleotides not matched to a gene: 14. The CDR3 region is CASSEEGAVGGLDEQYF. CDR3 in DNA: TGTGCCAGCAGTGAAGAAGGGGCCGTGGGGGGGTTGGACGAGCAGTACTTC.

The chain recombines TRBV2 with TRBJ2-2, with D hard to call. The CDR3 consists of 14 residues. The V and J ends lost 2 bases and 3 bases respectively, with 7 bases between them. CDR1 SNHLY and CDR2 FYNNEI come from the germline V gene. CDR3 DNA sequence: TGTGCCAGCAGTGAAATGCGTGACACCGGGGAGCTGTTTTTT. This encodes CASSEMRDTGELFF.

The CDR3 DNA is TGTGCCAGCAGGGGACAGGGGGCAAGTGGAAACACCATATATTTT. It encodes CASRGQGASGNTIYF. The chain links TRBV6-5 to TRBJ1-3, with 12 positions matching TRBD1. Germline V CDR1 and CDR2: MNHEY, SVGAGI. With V trimmed by 6 bases and J by 3 bases, 3 bases remained unmatched. This CDR3 spans 15 amino acids.

V usage is TRBV10-3 and J usage is TRBJ1-2; 8 bases are a match to TRBD1. Trimming took 10 bases from V and 4 from J; bases not matched to a gene: 11. The CDR3 consists of 14 residues. CDR1 ENHRY and CDR2 SYGVKD come from the germline V gene. Written as DNA, the CDR3 is TGTGCCACTGGACAGGGAGGTAATGGCTATGGCTACACCTTC. It codes for CATGQGGNGYGYTF.

The rearrangement joins TRBV24-1 to TRBJ2-5; D perhaps matches TRBD2 (6 bases). Per the germline V gene, CDR1 is KGHDR and CDR2 is SFDVKD. V gave up 4 bases and J gave up 5 bases, with 16 bases separating them. The CDR3 totals 15 residues. CDR3 protein: CATSEGTAGGETQYF. CDR3 bases: TGTGCCACCAGTGAGGGGACTGCCGGCGGGGAGACCCAGTACTTC.

V usage is TRBV2 and J usage is TRBJ1-2; possibly TRBD1 for D (5 bases). The CDR3 has 12 amino acids. The germline V gene has CDR1 SNHLY and CDR2 FYNNEI. Trimming took 8 bases from V and 3 from J, leaving 10 bases between them. The CDR3 DNA reads as TGTGCCAGCGAAGACAGCCACTATGGCTACACCTTC. Protein: CASEDSHYGYTF.

The genes are TRBV6-6 and TRBJ2-1; a weak D match, TRBD2 (6 bases). The CDR3 runs 13 residues. Germline V CDR1 and CDR2: MNHNY, SVGAGI (reference sequence). Between the trimmed V and J ends, which lost 11 bases and 3 bases, there was a span of 14 bases. The DNA for the CDR3 is TGTGCCTGCCAAGGCGGGATCTACAATGAGCAGTTCTTC. This translates into CACQGGIYNEQFF.

The chain couples TRBV3-1 (or the pseudogene TRBV3-2) to TRBJ1-1, with D possibly TRBD1 on 6 matching bases. Trimming stripped 4 bases from V and 0 bases from J, with 6 bases between. From germline, CDR1 is LGHDT and CDR2 YNNKEL (reference sequence). The CDR3 is 13 amino acids. As DNA, the CDR3 is TGTGCCAGCAGCCGGGACATGAACACTGAAGCTTTCTTT. Its protein product is CASSRDMNTEAFF.

This sequence joins TRBV7-8 and TRBJ2-2; 13 bases fit TRBD2. This CDR3 comprises 16 residues. The V segment lost 5 bases and the J segment 5 bases; nucleotides outside the gene matches: 5. Germline CDR1 reads SGHVS; CDR2 reads FQNEAQ. CDR3 residues: CASSVTSGRGTGELFF. The CDR3 nucleotides are TGTGCCAGCAGCGTAACTAGCGGGAGGGGAACCGGGGAGCTGTTTTTT.

This sequence joins TRBV30 and TRBJ1-3; perhaps TRBD1 as D (6 bases). The germline V gene has CDR1 GTSNPN and CDR2 SVGIG (reference sequence). Trimming stripped 4 bases from V and 4 bases from J, with 26 bases between. This CDR3 contains 18 residues. CDR3 protein: CAWNAGTGSIVWGNTIYF. CDR3 bases: TGTGCCTGGAATGCCGGCACAGGGAGTATTGTTTGGGGAAACACCATATATTTT.

The CDR3 sequence is CATSEGGQGRYNEQFF. CDR3 DNA sequence: TGTGCCACCAGTGAGGGGGGACAGGGTAGATACAATGAGCAGTTCTTC. The chain is built from TRBV24-1 and TRBJ2-1, with 9 bases lining up with TRBD1. Germline assignment: CDR1 KGHDR and CDR2 SFDVKD. V lost 4 bases, J lost 4 bases, and 7 bases stayed unmatched. The CDR3 loop spans 16 amino acids.

This chain links TRBV30 with TRBJ2-3; D remains unclear. V was trimmed by 6 bases and J by 0 bases, leaving 16 bases between them. CDR3 size: 15 residues. Germline CDR1 reads GTSNPN; CDR2 reads SVGIG (reference sequence). The CDR3 here is CACQRSATSTDTQYF. As DNA, the CDR3 is TGTGCCTGCCAGCGCTCGGCCACCAGCACAGATACGCAGTATTTT. Full variable domain (missing parts from reference TRBV30 and TRBJ2-3): SQTIHQWPATLVQPVGSPLSLECTVEGTSNPNLYWYRQAAGRGLQLLFYSVGIGQISSEVPQNLSASRPQDRQFILSSKKLLLSDSGFYLCACQRSATSTDTQYFGPGTRLTVL.

In its sample, this clone was seen a few times. The chain employs TRBV18 and TRBJ1-2; a weak D match, TRBD1 (6 bases). V was clipped by 5 bases and J by 7 bases, with 14 bases between them. Germline V gives CDR1 KGHSH, CDR2 LQKENI. The CDR3 covers 13 residues. CDR3 coding DNA: TGTGCCAGCTCAGATCAGGGGAATCGTGGCTACACCTTC. It yields the protein CASSDQGNRGYTF.

The chain couples TRBV6-6 to TRBJ1-3; 11 bases fit TRBD1. Germline CDR1 reads MNHNY; CDR2 reads SVGAGI (reference sequence). This CDR3 has 16 residues. V was clipped by 6 bases and J by 4 bases; unmatched bases: 8. CDR3 loop: CASRLGQGARGNTIYF. The CDR3 coding sequence is TGTGCCAGCAGACTTGGACAGGGGGCGCGAGGAAACACCATATATTTT.

This chain joins TRBV5-8 and TRBJ1-2, with TRBD1 matching 8 bases. V shed 0 bases and J 7 bases; nucleotides not matched to a gene: 11. Germline CDR1 reads SGHTS; CDR2 reads YDEGEE. The CDR3 runs to 16 residues. CDR3: CASSLVRGRGRSGYTF. The CDR3 DNA is TGTGCCAGCAGCTTGGTGAGGGGCAGGGGGCGAAGTGGCTACACCTTC.

The chain combines TRBV4-1 with TRBJ1-3; no clear D gene. This CDR3 contains 15 residues. The germline CDR1 and CDR2 sequences are MGHRA and YSYEKL. V was trimmed by 0 bases and J by 5 bases, leaving 11 bases between them. The CDR3 sequence: CASSQEKGARNTIYF. The CDR3 DNA is TGCGCCAGCAGCCAAGAAAAGGGAGCTAGAAACACCATATATTTT.

V gene TRBV7-9 combines with J gene TRBJ1-3; unclear D gene. Trimming removed 6 bases at V and 2 bases at J, with 8 bases between. The germline gives CDR1 SEHNR, CDR2 FQNEAQ (reference sequence). The CDR3 consists of 13 residues. CDR3 protein: CASSLTAGNTIYF. The CDR3 nucleotides are TGTGCCAGCAGTTTAACAGCTGGAAACACCATATATTTT.

The chain is built from TRBV10-3 and TRBJ1-6; a weak D match, TRBD1 (5 bases). The CDR3 contains 16 residues. Trimming removed 7 bases at V and 0 bases at J, with 13 bases between. Per germline, CDR1 ENHRY and CDR2 SYGVKD. The CDR3 DNA sequence: TGTGCCATCAAGGCGACAGAGAGCTCCTATAATTCACCCCTCCACTTT. It translates to CAIKATESSYNSPLHF.

This clone is a singleton in its sample. This sequence joins TRBV9 and TRBJ1-5; maybe TRBD1 (5 bases). The CDR3 contains 15 residues. The germline CDR1 and CDR2 sequences are SGDLS and YYNGEE. With 6 bases removed from V and 2 bases from J, the gap between germline ends came to 15 bases. The CDR3 loop is CASIELRVGNQPQHF. CDR3 coding DNA: TGTGCCAGCATCGAACTCAGGGTAGGCAATCAGCCCCAGCATTTT.

The V call is TRBV25-1, the J call TRBJ2-3; D gene ambiguous. Germline lookup yields CDR1 MGHDK and CDR2 SYGVNS. V lost 5 bases and J 4 bases, leaving 16 bases between the germline ends. The CDR3 has 15 residues. The CDR3 loop is CASSMGALSADTQYF. The CDR3 bases are TGTGCCAGCAGTATGGGCGCCCTCTCAGCAGATACGCAGTATTTT.

Only one count was recorded for this clone. The sample carries other DNA sequences with the same CDR3. The J gene is TRBJ1-1, the V gene TRBV11-2, with 7 bases fitting TRBD1. Germline V gene data show CDR1 as SGHAT and CDR2 as FQNNGV. Losses at the gene ends were 5 bases for V and 3 bases for J; bases not matched to a gene: 3. This CDR3 region has 13 residues. This CDR3 is CASSPDRDTEAFF. Written as DNA, the CDR3 is TGTGCCAGCAGCCCAGACAGGGACACTGAAGCTTTCTTT.

This chain connects TRBV7-9 to TRBJ2-7; perhaps TRBD2 as D (5 bases). Looked up from germline, CDR1 is SEHNR and CDR2 is FQNEAQ (reference sequence). The V end lost 6 bases, the J end lost 7 bases, and 13 bases lay between the germline ends. CDR3 size: 12 residues. The DNA for the CDR3 is TGTGCCAGCAGTTATTCGGGGTGGGAGCAGTACTTC. This sequence encodes CASSYSGWEQYF.

This clone was detected a few times. This sequence joins TRBV5-1 and TRBJ2-3; TRBD1 agrees at 10 bases. CDR3 length: 16 amino acids. Germline V lookup: CDR1 SGHRS, CDR2 YFSETQ. V shed 4 bases and J 1 base; nucleotides not matched to a gene: 6. CDR3 bases: TGCGCCAGCAGCCTATCCGGGACAGGGGGCACAGATACGCAGTATTTT. Its protein product is CASSLSGTGGTDTQYF.

The CDR3 nucleotides are TGCGCCAGCAGCTTTTCGGGACAGGGGGGCACAGATACGCAGTATTTT. As protein: CASSFSGQGGTDTQYF. The chain carries TRBV5-1 and TRBJ2-3; 11 positions match TRBD1. The length of the CDR3 is 16 residues. With V trimmed by 2 bases and J by 1 base, 3 bases remained unmatched. The germline CDR1 and CDR2 sequences are SGHRS and YFSETQ.